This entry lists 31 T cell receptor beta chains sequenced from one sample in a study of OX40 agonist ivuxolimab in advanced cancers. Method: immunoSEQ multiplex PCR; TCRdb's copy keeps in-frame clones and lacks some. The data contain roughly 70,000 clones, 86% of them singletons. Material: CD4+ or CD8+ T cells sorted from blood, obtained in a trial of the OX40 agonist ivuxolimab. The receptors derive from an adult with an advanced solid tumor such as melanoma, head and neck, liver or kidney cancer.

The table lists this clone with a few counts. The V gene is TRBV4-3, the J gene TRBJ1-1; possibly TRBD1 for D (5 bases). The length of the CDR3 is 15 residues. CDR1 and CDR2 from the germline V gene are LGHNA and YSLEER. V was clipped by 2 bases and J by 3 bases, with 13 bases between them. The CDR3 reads CASSQQTRGDTEAFF. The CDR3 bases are TGCGCCAGCAGCCAACAAACCAGAGGGGACACTGAAGCTTTCTTT.

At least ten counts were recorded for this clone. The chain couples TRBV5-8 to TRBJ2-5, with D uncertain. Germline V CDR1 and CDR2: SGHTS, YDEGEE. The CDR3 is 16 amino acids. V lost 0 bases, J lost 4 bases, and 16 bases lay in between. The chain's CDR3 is CASSLGIDGSRETQYF. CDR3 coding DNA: TGTGCCAGCAGCTTGGGGATTGACGGCTCCCGAGAGACCCAGTACTTC.

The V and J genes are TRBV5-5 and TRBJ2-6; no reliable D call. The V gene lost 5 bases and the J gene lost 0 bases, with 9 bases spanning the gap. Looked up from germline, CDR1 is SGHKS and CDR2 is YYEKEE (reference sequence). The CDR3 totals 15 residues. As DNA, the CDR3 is TGTGCCAGCAGGCGAGGTAGCTCTGGGGCCAACGTCCTGACTTTC. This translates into CASRRGSSGANVLTF.

The CDR3 reads CASTPPGKSNQPQHF. The CDR3 DNA follows: TGTGCCAGTACCCCTCCAGGGAAGAGCAATCAGCCCCAGCATTTT. The chain links TRBV19 to TRBJ1-5; D possibly corresponds to TRBD1 (5 bases). Between the trimmed V and J ends, which lost 7 bases and 1 base, there was a span of 14 bases. The CDR3 has 15 amino acids. From germline, CDR1 is LNHDA and CDR2 SQIVND (reference sequence).

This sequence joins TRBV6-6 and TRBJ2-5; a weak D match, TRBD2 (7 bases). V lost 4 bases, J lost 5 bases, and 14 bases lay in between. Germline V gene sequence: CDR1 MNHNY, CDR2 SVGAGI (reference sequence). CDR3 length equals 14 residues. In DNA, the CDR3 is TGTGCCAGCAGTTCCCTGGGGGGGCAGGAGACCCAGTACTTC. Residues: CASSSLGGQETQYF.

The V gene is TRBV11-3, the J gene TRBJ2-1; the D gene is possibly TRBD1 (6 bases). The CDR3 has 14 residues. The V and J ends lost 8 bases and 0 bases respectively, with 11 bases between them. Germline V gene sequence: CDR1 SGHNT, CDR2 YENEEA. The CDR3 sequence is CASQTDSSYNEQFF. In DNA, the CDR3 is TGTGCCAGCCAGACGGACAGCTCCTACAATGAGCAGTTCTTC.

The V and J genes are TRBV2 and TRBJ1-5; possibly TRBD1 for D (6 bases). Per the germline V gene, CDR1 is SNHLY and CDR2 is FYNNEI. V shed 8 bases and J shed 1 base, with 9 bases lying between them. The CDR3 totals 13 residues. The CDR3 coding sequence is TGTGCCAGCGGACAGTTGAGCAATCAGCCCCAGCATTTT. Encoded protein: CASGQLSNQPQHF. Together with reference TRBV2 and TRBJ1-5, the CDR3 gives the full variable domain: EPEVTQTPSHQVTQMGQEVILRCVPISNHLYFYWYRQILGQKVEFLVSFYNNEISEKSEIFDDQFSVERPDGSNFTLKIRSTKLEDSAMYFCASGQLSNQPQHFGDGTRLSIL.

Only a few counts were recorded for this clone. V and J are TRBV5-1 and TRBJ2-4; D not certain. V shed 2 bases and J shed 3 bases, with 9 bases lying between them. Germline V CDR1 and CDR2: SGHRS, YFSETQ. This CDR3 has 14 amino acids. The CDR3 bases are TGCGCCAGCAGCTTCGGTCAGAACAAAAACATTCAGTACTTC. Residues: CASSFGQNKNIQYF.

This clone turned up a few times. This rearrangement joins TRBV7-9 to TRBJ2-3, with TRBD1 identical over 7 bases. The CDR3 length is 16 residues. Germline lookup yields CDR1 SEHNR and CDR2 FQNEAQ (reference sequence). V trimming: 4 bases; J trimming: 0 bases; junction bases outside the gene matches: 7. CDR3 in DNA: TGTGCCAGCAGCTCCCGGACACAGGGGAGCACAGATACGCAGTATTTT. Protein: CASSSRTQGSTDTQYF.

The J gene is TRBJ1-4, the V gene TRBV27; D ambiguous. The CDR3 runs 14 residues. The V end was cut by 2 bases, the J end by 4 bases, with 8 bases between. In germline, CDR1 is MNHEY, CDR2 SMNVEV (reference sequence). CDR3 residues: CASSLGRNNEKLFF. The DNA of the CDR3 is TGTGCCAGCAGTTTAGGACGGAATAATGAAAAACTGTTTTTT.

The CDR3 is CASSLGMSAYSNQPQHF. CDR3 coding DNA: TGTGCCAGCAGCTTGGGGATGAGCGCTTATAGCAATCAGCCCCAGCATTTT. The chain couples TRBV5-8 to TRBJ1-5; D uncertain. The CDR3 is made up of 17 amino acids. The germline CDR1 and CDR2 sequences are SGHTS and YDEGEE. Trimming removed 0 bases at V and 0 bases at J, with 13 bases between.

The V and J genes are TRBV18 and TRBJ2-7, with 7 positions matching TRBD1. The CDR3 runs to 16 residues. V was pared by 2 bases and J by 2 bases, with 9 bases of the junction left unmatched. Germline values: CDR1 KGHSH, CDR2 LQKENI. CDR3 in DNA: TGTGCCAGCTCACCATTGAATACAGGGGCCCCCTACGAGCAGTACTTC. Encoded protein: CASSPLNTGAPYEQYF.

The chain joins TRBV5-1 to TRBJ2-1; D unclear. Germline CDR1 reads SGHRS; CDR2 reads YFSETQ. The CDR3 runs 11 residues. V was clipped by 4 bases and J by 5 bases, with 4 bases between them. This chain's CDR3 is CASSPNNEQFF. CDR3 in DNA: TGCGCCAGCAGCCCTAACAATGAGCAGTTCTTC.

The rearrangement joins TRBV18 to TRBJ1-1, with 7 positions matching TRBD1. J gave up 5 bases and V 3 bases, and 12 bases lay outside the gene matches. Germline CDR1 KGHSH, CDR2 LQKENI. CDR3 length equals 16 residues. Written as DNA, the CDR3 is TGTGCCAGCTCACCCGACAGGGTAGCGGGAAAAACTGAAGCTTTCTTT. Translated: CASSPDRVAGKTEAFF.

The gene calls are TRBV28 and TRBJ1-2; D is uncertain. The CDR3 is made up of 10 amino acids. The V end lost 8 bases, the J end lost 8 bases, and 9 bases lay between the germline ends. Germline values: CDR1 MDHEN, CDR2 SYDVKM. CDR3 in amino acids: CASGSGGYTF. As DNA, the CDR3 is TGTGCCAGCGGATCCGGCGGCTACACCTTC.

CDR3 nucleotide sequence: TGTGCCAGCAGCCCTCCCGGGACAGAAAACTATGGCTACACCTTC. Translated: CASSPPGTENYGYTF. This chain uses TRBV5-4 with TRBJ1-2, with TRBD1 matching over 7 bases. V was pared by 4 bases and J by 2 bases, with 8 bases of the junction left unmatched. The CDR3 contains 15 residues. CDR1 and CDR2 (germline): SGHNT, YYREEE (reference sequence).

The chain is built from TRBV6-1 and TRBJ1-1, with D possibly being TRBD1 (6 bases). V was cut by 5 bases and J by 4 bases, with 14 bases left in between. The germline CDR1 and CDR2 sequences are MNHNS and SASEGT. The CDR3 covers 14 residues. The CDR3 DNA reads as TGTGCCAGCAGTTTACAAGTGGACAGCACTGAAGCTTTCTTT. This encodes CASSLQVDSTEAFF.

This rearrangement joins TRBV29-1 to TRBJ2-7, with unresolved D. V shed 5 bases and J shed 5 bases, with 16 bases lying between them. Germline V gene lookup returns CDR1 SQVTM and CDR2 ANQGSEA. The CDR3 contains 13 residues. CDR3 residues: CSVSRSTINEQYF. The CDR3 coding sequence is TGCAGCGTTTCCCGATCAACGATTAACGAGCAGTACTTC.

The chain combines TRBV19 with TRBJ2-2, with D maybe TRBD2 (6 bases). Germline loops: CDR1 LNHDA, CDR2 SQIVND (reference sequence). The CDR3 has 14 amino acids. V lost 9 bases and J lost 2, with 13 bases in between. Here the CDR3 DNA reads TGTGCCAGCCGCGGGACGATTAACACCGGGGAGCTGTTTTTT. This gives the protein CASRGTINTGELFF.

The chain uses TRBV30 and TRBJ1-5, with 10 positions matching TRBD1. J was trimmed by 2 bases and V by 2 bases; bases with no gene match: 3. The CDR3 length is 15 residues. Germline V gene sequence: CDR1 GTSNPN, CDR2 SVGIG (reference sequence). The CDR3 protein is CAWSPGTGGNQPQHF. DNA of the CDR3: TGTGCCTGGAGTCCCGGGACAGGGGGCAATCAGCCCCAGCATTTT.

CDR3 sequence (DNA): TGTGCCAGCACCGAAGGGTTCAGGGGCTACACCTTC. Translated, it gives CASTEGFRGYTF. The chain carries TRBV6-5 and TRBJ1-2; D uncertain. CDR1 and CDR2 (germline): MNHEY, SVGAGI. V gave up 7 bases and J gave up 8 bases, with 14 bases separating them. CDR3 length equals 12 residues.

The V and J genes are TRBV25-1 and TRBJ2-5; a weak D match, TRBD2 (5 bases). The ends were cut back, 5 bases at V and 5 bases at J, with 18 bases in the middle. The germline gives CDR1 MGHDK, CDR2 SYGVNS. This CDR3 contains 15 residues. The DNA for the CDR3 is TGTGCCAGCAGTCTCGGGGATTGGCCCAGGGAGACCCAGTACTTC. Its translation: CASSLGDWPRETQYF.

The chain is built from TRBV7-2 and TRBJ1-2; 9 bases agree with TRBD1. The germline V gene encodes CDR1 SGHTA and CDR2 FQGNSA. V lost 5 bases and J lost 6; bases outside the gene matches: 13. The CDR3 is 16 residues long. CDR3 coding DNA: TGTGCCAGCAGCCGAACCGGGACAGGGCGCGGGAATGGCTACACCTTC. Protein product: CASSRTGTGRGNGYTF.

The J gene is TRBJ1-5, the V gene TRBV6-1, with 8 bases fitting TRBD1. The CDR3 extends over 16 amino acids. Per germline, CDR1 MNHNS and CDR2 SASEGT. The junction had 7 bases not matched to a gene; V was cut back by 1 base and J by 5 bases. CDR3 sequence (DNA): TGTGCCAGCAGTGAAGGCGGACAGGGTTCATATCAGCCCCAGCATTTT. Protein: CASSEGGQGSYQPQHF.

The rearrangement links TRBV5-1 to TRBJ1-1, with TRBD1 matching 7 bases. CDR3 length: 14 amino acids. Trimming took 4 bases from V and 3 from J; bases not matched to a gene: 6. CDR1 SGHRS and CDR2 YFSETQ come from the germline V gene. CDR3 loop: CASSPGQSYTEAFF. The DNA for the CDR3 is TGCGCCAGCAGCCCGGGACAGTCTTACACTGAAGCTTTCTTT.

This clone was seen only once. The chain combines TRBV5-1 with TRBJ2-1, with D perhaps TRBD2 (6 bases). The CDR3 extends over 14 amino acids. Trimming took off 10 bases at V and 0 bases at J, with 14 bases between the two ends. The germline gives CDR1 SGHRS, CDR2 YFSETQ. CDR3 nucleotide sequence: TGCGCCTCCTACCAGGAGGGCTCCTACAATGAGCAGTTCTTC. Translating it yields CASYQEGSYNEQFF.

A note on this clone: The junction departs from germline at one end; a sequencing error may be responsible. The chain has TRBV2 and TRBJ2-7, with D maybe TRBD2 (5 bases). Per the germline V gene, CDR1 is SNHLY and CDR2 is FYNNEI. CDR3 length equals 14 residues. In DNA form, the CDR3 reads TGTGCCAGCAGTGAGACGGAGGTCGGGTACGGGCAGTACTTC. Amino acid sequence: CASSETEVGYGQYF.

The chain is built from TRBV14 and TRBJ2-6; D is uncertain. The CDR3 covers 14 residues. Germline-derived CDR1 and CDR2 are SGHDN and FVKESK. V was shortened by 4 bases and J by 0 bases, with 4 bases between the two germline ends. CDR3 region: CASSLRSGANVLTF. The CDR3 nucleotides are TGTGCCAGCAGCCTCCGCTCTGGGGCCAACGTCCTGACTTTC.

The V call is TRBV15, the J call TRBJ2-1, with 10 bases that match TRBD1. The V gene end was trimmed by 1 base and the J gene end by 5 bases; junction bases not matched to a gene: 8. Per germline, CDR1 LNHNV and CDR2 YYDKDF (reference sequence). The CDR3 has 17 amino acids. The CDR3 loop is CATSRVVGTGENNEQFF. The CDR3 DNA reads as TGTGCCACCAGCAGAGTCGTCGGGACAGGGGAAAACAATGAGCAGTTCTTC.

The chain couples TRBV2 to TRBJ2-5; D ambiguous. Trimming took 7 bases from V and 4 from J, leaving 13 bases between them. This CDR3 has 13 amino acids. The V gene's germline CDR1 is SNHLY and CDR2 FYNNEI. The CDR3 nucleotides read TGTGCCAGCACTGCCGAAACCCGAGAGACCCAGTACTTC. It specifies CASTAETRETQYF.

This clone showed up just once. The CDR3 DNA reads TGTGCCAGCGATACTTCGAGCTCCTACAATGAGCAGTTCTTC. Encoded protein: CASDTSSSYNEQFF. The chain is built from TRBV28 and TRBJ2-1; D call uncertain. The V gene lost 8 bases and the J gene lost 0 bases, with 11 bases spanning the gap. The CDR3 covers 14 residues. Germline V gene data show CDR1 as MDHEN and CDR2 as SYDVKM. The whole variable domain, remainder taken from reference TRBV28 and TRBJ2-1, is DVKVTQSSRYLVKRTGEKVFLECVQDMDHENMFWYRQDPGLGLRLIYFSYDVKMKEKGDIPEGYSVSREKKERFSLILESASTNQTSMYLCASDTSSSYNEQFFGPGTRLTVL.